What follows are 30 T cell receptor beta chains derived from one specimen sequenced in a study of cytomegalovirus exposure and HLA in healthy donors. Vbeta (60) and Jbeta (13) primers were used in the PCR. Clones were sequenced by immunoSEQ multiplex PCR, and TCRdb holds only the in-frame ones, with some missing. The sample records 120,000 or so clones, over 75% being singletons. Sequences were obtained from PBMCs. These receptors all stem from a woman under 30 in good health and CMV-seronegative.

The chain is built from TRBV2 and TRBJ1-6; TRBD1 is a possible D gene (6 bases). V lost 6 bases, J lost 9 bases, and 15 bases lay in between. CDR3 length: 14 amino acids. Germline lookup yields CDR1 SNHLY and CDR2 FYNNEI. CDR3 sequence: CASRIQGRSSPLHF. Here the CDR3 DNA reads TGTGCCAGCAGGATACAGGGAAGGAGTTCACCCCTCCACTTT. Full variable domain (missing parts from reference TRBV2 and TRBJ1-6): EPEVTQTPSHQVTQMGQEVILRCVPISNHLYFYWYRQILGQKVEFLVSFYNNEISEKSEIFDDQFSVERPDGSNFTLKIRSTKLEDSAMYFCASRIQGRSSPLHFGNGTRLTVT.

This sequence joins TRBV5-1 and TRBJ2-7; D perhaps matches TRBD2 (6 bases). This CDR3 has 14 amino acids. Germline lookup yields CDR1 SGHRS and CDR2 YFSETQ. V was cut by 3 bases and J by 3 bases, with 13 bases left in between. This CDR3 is CASSWGDGGYEQYF. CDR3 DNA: TGCGCCAGCAGCTGGGGTGACGGGGGCTACGAGCAGTACTTC.

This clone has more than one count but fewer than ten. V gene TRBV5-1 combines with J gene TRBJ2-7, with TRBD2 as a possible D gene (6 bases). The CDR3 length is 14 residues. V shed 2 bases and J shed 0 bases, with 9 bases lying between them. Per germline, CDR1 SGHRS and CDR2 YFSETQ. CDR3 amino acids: CASSFYGSSYEQYF. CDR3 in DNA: TGCGCCAGCAGCTTCTACGGGAGCTCCTACGAGCAGTACTTC.

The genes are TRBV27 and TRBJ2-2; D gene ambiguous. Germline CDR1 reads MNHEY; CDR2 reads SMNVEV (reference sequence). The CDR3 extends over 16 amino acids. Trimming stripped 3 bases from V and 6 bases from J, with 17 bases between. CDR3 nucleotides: TGTGCCAGCAGTTTTTTAACTACTCCCTGGGCCGGGGAGCTGTTTTTT. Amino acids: CASSFLTTPWAGELFF.

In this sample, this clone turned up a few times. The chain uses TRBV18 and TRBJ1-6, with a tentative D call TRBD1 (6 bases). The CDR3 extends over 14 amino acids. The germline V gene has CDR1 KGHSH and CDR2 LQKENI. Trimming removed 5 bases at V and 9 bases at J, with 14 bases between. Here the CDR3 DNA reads TGTGCCAGCTCATCGGACAGTCCGGGTTCACCCCTCCACTTT. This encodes CASSSDSPGSPLHF.

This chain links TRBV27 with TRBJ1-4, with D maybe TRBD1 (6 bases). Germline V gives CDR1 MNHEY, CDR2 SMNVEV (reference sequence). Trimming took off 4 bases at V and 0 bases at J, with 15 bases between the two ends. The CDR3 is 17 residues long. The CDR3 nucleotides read TGTGCCAGCAGTTCGTTCAGGGGCGAGGCAACTAATGAAAAACTGTTTTTT. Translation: CASSSFRGEATNEKLFF.

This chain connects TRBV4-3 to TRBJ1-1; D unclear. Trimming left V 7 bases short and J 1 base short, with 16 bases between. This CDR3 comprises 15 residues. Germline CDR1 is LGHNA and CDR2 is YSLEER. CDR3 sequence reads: CASTHRKTSNTEAFF. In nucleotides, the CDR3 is TGCGCCAGCACACACCGTAAAACCTCGAACACTGAAGCTTTCTTT.

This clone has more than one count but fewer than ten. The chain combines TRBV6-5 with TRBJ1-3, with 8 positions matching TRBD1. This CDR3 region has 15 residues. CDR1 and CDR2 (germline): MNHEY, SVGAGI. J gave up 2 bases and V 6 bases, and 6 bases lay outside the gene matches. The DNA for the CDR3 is TGTGCCAGCAGCCGGGGGACAGGACCTGGAAACACCATATATTTT. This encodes CASSRGTGPGNTIYF.

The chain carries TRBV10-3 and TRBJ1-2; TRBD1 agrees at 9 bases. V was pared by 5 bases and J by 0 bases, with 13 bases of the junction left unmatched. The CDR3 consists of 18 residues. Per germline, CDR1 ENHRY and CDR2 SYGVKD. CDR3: CAISPTNGGQGTNYGYTF. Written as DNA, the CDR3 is TGTGCCATCAGTCCGACGAACGGAGGACAGGGGACTAACTATGGCTACACCTTC.

CDR3 sequence reads: CASSDGLAGAKEQYF. The CDR3 nucleotides read TGTGCCAGCAGTGACGGACTAGCGGGAGCTAAGGAGCAGTACTTC. The V gene is TRBV6-1, the J gene TRBJ2-7; TRBD2 matches at 13 bases. Germline V gene sequence: CDR1 MNHNS, CDR2 SASEGT. V shed 3 bases and J 7 bases; nucleotides not matched to a gene: 6. The CDR3 runs to 15 residues.

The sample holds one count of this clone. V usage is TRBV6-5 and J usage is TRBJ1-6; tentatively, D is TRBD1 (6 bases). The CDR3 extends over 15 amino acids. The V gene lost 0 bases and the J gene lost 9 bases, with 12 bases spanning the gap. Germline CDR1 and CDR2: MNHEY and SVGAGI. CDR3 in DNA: TGTGCCAGCAGTTACTCCGGGACAAGGCGTTCACCCCTCCACTTT. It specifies CASSYSGTRRSPLHF.

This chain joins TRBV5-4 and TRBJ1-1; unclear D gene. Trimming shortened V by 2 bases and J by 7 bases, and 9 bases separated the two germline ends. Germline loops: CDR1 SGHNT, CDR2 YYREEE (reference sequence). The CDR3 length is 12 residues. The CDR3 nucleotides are TGTGCCAGCAGCTTTAGCGGAAATGAAGCTTTCTTT. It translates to CASSFSGNEAFF. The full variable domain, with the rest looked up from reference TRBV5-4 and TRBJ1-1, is ETGVTQSPTHLIKTRGQQVTLRCSSQSGHNTVSWYQQALGQGPQFIFQYYREEENGRGNFPPRFSGLQFPNYSSELNVNALELDDSALYLCASSFSGNEAFFGQGTRLTVV.

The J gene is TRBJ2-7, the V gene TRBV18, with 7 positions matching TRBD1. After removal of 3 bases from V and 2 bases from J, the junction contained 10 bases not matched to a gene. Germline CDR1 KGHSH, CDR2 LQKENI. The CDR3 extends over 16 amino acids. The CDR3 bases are TGTGCCAGCTCACCCACTGCCGGCAGGGGGACCTACGAGCAGTACTTC. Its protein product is CASSPTAGRGTYEQYF.

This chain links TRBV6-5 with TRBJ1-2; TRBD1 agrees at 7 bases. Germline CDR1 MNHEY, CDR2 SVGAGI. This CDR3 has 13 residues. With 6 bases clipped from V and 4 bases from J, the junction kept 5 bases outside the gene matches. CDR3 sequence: CASSKRDSYGYTF. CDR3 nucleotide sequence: TGTGCCAGCAGCAAAAGGGACAGCTATGGCTACACCTTC.

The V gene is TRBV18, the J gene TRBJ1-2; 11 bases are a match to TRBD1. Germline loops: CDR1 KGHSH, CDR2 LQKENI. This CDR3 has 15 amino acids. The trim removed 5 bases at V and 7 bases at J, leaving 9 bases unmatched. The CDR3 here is CASSGQGADGSGYTF. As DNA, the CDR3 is TGTGCCAGCTCAGGACAGGGGGCGGACGGCTCTGGCTACACCTTC.

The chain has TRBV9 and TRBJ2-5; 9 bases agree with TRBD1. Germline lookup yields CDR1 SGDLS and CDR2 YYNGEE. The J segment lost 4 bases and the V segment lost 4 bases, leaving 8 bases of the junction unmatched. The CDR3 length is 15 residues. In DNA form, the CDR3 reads TGTGCCAGCAGCCTCCGGGACAGGGAGACAGAGACCCAGTACTTC. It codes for CASSLRDRETETQYF.

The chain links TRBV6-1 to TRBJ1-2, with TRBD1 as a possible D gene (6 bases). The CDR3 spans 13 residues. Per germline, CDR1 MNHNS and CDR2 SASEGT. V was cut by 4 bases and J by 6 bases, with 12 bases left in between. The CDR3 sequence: CASSVQGEDGYTF. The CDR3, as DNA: TGTGCCAGCAGTGTACAGGGAGAGGATGGCTACACCTTC.

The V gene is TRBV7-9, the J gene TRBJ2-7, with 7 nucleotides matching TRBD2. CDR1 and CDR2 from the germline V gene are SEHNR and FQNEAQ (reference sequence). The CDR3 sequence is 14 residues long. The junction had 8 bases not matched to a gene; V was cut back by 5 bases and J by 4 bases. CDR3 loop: CASSPSSGRYEQYF. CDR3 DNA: TGTGCCAGCAGCCCCTCCTCCGGGAGGTACGAGCAGTACTTC.

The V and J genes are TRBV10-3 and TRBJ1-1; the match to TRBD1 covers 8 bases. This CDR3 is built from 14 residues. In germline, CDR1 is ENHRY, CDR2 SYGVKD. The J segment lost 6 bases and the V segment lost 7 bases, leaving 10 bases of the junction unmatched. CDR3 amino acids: CAITGQGRGAEAFF. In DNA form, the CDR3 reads TGTGCCATCACTGGACAGGGAAGGGGGGCTGAAGCTTTCTTT.

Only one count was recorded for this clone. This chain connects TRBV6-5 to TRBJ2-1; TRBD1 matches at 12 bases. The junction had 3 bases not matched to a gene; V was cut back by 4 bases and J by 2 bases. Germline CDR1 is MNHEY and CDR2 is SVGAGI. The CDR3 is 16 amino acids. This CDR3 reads CASSFGTGGTYNEQFF. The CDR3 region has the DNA TGTGCCAGCAGTTTCGGGACAGGGGGCACCTACAATGAGCAGTTCTTC.

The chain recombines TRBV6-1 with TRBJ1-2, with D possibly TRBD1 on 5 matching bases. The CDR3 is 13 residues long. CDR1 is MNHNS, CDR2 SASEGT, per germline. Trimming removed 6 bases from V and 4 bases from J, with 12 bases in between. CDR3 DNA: TGTGCCAGCAGCCCCGGGGGGGGCTATGGCTACACCTTC. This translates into CASSPGGGYGYTF.

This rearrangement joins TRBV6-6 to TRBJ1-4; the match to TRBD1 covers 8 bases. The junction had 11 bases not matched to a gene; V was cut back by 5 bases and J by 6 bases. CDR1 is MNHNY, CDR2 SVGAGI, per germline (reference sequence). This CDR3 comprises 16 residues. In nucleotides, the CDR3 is TGTGCCAGCAGTGCTGACAGGGGTAGGGCCGATGAAAAACTGTTTTTT. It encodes CASSADRGRADEKLFF.

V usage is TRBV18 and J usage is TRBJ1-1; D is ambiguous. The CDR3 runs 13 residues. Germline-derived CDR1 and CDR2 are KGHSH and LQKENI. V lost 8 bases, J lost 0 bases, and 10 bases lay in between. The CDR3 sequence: CASLMSLNTEAFF. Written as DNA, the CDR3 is TGTGCCAGCCTTATGAGTCTGAACACTGAAGCTTTCTTT.

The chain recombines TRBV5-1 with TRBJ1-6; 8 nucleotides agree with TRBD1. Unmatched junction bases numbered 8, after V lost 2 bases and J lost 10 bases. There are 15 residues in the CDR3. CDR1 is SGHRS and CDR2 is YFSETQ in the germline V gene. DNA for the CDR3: TGCGCCAGCAGCTTTCGAACAGGGGGTGGATCACCCCTCCACTTT. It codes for CASSFRTGGGSPLHF.

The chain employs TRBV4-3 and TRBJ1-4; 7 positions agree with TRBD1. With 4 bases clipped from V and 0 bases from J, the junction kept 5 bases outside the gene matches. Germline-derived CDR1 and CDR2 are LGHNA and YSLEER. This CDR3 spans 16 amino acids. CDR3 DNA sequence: TGCGCCAGCAGCCTTAGACAGGGCGCAACTAATGAAAAACTGTTTTTT. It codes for CASSLRQGATNEKLFF.

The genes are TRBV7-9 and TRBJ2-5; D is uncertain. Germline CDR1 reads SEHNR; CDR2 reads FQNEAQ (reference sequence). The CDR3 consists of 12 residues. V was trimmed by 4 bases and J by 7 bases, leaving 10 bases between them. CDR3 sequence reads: CASSWLGGTQYF. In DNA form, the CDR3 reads TGTGCCAGCAGCTGGCTTGGCGGGACCCAGTACTTC.

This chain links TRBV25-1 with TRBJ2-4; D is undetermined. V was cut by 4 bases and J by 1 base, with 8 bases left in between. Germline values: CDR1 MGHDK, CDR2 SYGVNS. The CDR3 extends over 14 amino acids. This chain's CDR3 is CASSVYGAKNIQYF. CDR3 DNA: TGTGCCAGCAGTGTATACGGGGCCAAAAACATTCAGTACTTC.

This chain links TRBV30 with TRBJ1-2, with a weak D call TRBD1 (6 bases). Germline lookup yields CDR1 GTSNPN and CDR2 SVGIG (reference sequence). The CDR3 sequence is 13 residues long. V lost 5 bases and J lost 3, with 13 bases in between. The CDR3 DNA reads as TGTGCCTGGGATACAGGGTCTGACTATGGCTACACCTTC. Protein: CAWDTGSDYGYTF.

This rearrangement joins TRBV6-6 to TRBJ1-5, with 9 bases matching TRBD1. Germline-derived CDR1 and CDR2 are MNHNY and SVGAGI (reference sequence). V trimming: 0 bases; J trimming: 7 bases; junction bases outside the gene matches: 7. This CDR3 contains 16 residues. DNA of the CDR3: TGTGCCAGCAGTTACTCCGGGACAGGGAGTGCGCAGCCCCAGCATTTT. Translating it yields CASSYSGTGSAQPQHF.

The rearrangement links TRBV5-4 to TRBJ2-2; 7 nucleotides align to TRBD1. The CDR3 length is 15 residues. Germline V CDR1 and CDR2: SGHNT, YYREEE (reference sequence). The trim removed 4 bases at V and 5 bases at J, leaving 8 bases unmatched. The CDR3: CASSPRGPGTGELFF. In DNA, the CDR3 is TGTGCCAGCAGCCCGAGGGGGCCGGGAACCGGGGAGCTGTTTTTT.